This T cell receptor (beta chain) was captured by sequencing in a study of cytotoxic CD8 clonotypes in ibrutinib-treated CLL. In the study overall: Overall, around 25 responses were partial and 2 complete; following median roughly 62 months, about 15 patients stayed remitted and approximately 12 progressed.

This clone has only a few counts. Its antigen is not identified. This CDR3 is 15 amino acids long. J gave up 8 bases and V 7 bases, and 12 bases lay outside the gene matches. The germline gives CDR1 MDHEN, CDR2 SYDVKM. The method was immunoSEQ multiplex PCR; TCRdb's version includes in-frame clones alone and lacks a portion of them. Of around 20,000 clones in the sample, about 72% were seen once. General study results and limits: Against age-matched healthy donors, baseline clonality ran higher and tracked circulating CD8+ T-cell counts. Public clonotypes showed up rarely, and on treatment they shrank or held steady.

V and J are TRBV28 and TRBJ1-2; the match to TRBD1 covers 11 bases. The sequence derives from a human donor with chronic lymphocytic leukemia. The specimen was PBMCs, collected after 24 months of ibrutinib treatment. The CDR3 nucleotides read TGTGCCAGCAAGGGTGGGGACAGGGGGACCTGGGGCTACACCTTC. Translating gives CASKGGDRGTWGYTF.